The present TCR beta chain was sequenced within a study of identical twins. This clonotype turned up a few times. The V end was cut by 0 bases, the J end by 2 bases, with 10 bases between. The CDR3 is 14 residues long. The V gene's germline CDR1 is DFQATT and CDR2 SNEGSKA (reference sequence). TCRdb fed the 5' RACE reads into MiXCR, producing one record per CDR3 protein. This table holds 1,800,000 or so distinct CDR3 sequences, 25% to 35% found once. Specimen: cord blood. The TCR comes from a newborn girl in good health. The chain joins TRBV20-1 to TRBJ2-5; possible D gene TRBD2, 5 bases. The CDR3 loop is CSARDRVAQETQYF. The CDR3 DNA follows: TGCAGTGCTAGAGATCGGGTAGCGCAAGAGACCCAGTACTTC.